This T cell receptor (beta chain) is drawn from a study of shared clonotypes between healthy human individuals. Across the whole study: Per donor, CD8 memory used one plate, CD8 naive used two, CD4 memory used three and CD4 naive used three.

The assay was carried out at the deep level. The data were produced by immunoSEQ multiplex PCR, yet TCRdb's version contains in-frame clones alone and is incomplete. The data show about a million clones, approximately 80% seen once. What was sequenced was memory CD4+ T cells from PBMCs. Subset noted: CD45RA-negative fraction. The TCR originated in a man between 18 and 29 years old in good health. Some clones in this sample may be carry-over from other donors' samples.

CDR3 residues: CASCSGTTEAFF. In nucleotides, the CDR3 is TGTGCCAGCTGTTCAGGGACCACTGAAGCTTTCTTT. The V gene is TRBV18, the J gene TRBJ1-1; the D gene is possibly TRBD1 (5 bases). The CDR3 runs 12 residues. Per germline, CDR1 KGHSH and CDR2 LQKENI. Trimming pared 7 bases from V and 4 bases from J, leaving 10 bases between.